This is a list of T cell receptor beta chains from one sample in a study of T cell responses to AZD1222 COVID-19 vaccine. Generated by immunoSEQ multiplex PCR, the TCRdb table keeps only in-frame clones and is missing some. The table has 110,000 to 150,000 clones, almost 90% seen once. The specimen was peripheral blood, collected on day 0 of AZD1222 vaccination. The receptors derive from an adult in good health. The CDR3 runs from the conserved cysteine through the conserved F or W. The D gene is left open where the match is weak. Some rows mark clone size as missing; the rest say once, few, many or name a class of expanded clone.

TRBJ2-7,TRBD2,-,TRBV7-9,CASSLVREGKDEQYF,TGTGCCAGCAGCTTAGTCCGGGAGGGCAAAGACGAGCAGTACTTC
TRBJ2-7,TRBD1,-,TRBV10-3,CAITPGTGSSYEQYF,TGTGCCATCACCCCTGGGACAGGCTCTTCCTACGAGCAGTACTTC
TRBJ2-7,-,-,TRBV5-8,CASSRTRGAEQYF,TGTGCCAGCAGCCGGACCCGGGGGGCCGAGCAGTACTTC
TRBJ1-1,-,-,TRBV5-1,CASSLVQGTNTEAFF,TGCGCCAGCAGCTTGGTCCAGGGGACGAACACTGAAGCTTTCTTT
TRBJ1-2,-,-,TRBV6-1,CASSELQGYGYTF,TGTGCCAGCAGTGAACTACAGGGCTATGGCTACACCTTC
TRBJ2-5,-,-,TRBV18,CASSPTHGEETQYF,TGTGCCAGCTCACCGACCCACGGGGAAGAGACCCAGTACTTC
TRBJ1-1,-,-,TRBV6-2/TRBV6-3,CASSYPGGEAFF,TGTGCCAGCAGTTACCCAGGTGGGGAAGCTTTCTTT
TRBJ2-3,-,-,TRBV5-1,CASSLAEVGTADTQYF,TGCGCCAGCAGCTTGGCCGAAGTAGGGACCGCAGATACGCAGTATTTT
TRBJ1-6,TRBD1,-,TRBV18,CASSGSGTGDSPLHF,TGTGCCAGCTCAGGATCCGGGACAGGGGACTCACCCCTCCACTTT
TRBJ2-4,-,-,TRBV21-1,CASSNRAKNIQYF,TGTGCCAGCAGCAACAGGGCCAAAAACATTCAGTACTTC
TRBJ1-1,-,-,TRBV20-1,CSASAAEAFF,TGCAGTGCTAGTGCCGCTGAAGCTTTCTTT
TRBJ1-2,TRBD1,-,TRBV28,CASSYGQGYTF,TGTGCCAGCAGTTACGGACAGGGGTACACCTTC
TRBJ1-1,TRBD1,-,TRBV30,CAWSGQGNTEAFF,TGTGCCTGGAGCGGACAGGGGAACACTGAAGCTTTCTTT
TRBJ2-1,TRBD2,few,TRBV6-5,CASTTIYSGSNEQFF,TGTGCCAGCACTACAATCTACAGCGGGAGCAATGAGCAGTTCTTC
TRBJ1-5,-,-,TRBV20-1,CSASGDGANWGNQPQHF,TGCAGTGCTAGTGGGGACGGAGCGAATTGGGGCAATCAGCCCCAGCATTTT
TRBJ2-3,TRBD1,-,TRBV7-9,CASSRTGSTDTQYF,TGTGCCAGCAGCCGGACAGGGAGCACAGATACGCAGTATTTT
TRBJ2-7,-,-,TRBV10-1,CASSESTPTYEQYF,TGCGCCAGCAGTGAATCCACTCCAACCTACGAGCAGTACTTC
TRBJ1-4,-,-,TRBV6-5,CASSDSANEKLFF,TGTGCCAGCAGCGACAGTGCTAATGAAAAACTGTTTTTT